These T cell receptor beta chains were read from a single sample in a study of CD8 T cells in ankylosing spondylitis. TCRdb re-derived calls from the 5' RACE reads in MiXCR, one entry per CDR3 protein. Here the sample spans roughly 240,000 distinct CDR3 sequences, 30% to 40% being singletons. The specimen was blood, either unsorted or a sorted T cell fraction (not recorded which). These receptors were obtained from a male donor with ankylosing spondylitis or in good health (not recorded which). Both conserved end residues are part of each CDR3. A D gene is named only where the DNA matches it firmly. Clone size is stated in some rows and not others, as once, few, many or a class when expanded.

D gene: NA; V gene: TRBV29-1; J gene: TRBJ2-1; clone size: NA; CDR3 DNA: TGCAGCGTTGGGTTGGATGAGCAGTTCTTC; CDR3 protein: CSVGLDEQFF
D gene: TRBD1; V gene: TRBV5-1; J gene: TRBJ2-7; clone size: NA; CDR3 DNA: TGCGCCAGCAGCGAACTATTACAGGGGTCCTACGAGCAGTACTTC; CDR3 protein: CASSELLQGSYEQYF
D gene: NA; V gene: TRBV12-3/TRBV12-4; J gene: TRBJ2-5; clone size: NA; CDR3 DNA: TGTGCCAGCAGTAAAACTTCCATCGAAGAGACCCAGTACTTC; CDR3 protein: CASSKTSIEETQYF
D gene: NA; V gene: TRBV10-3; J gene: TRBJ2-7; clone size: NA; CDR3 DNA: TGTGCCATCAGTGAGACGGGGTCGGGGTACGAGCAGTACTTC; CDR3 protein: CAISETGSGYEQYF
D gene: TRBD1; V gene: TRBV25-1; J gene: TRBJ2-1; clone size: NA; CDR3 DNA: TGTGCCAGCAGTGCGTTGAGGGGGCATTACAATGAGCAGTTCTTC; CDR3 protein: CASSALRGHYNEQFF
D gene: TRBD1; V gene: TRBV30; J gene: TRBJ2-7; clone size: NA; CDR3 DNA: TGTGCCTGGGACAGGGGAGGCGAGCAGTACTTC; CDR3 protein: CAWDRGGEQYF
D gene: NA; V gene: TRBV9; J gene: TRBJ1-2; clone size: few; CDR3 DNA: TGTGCCAGCAGCGCACCGGGGGCGGCAGCCAACTATGGCTACACCTTC; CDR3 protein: CASSAPGAAANYGYTF
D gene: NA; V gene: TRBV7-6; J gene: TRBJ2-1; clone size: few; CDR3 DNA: TGTGCCAGCAGCTTAGGGCAGAGGAACTACAATGAGCAGTTCTTC; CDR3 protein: CASSLGQRNYNEQFF
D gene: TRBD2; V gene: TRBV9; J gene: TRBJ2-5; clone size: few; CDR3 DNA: TGTGCCAGCAGCGAATCGGGACTAGCGGACCAAGAGACCCAGTACTTC; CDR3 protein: CASSESGLADQETQYF
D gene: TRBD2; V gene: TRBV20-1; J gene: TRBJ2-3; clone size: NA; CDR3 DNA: TGCAGTGCTAGAGATGACGGGGGGGCATACACAGATACGCAGTATTTT; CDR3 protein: CSARDDGGAYTDTQYF